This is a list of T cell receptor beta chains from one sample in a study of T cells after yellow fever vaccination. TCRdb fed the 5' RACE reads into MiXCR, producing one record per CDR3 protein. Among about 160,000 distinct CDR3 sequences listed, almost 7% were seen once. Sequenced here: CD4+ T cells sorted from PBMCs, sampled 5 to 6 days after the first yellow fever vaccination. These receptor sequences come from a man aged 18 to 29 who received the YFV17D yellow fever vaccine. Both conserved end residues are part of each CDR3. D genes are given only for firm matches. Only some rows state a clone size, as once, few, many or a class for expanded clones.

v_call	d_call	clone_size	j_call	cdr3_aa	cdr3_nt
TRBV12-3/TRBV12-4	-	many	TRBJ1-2	CASRQYYGYTF	TGTGCCAGCAGGCAATATTATGGCTACACCTTC
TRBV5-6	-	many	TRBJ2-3	CASSLAASTSTDTQYF	TGTGCCAGCAGCTTGGCGGCTAGCACGAGCACAGATACGCAGTATTTT
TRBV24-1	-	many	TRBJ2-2	CATSDTFYAGSTGELFF	TGTGCCACCAGTGATACATTTTACGCAGGGAGCACCGGGGAGCTGTTTTTT
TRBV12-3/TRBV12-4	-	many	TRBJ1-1	CASTVEGWSEAFF	TGTGCCAGCACCGTTGAGGGCTGGTCTGAAGCTTTCTTT
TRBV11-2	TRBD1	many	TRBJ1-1	CASSLRTGWDTEAFF	TGTGCCAGCAGCTTACGGACAGGGTGGGACACTGAAGCTTTCTTT
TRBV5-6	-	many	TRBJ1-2	CASSLAGDDVYGYTF	TGTGCCAGCAGCTTGGCGGGGGATGACGTCTATGGCTACACCTTC
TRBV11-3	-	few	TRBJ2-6	CASSSGQANVLTF	TGTGCCAGCAGCTCCGGACAGGCCAACGTCCTGACTTTC
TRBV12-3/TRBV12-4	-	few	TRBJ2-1	CASRQGIDNEQFF	TGTGCCAGCCGGCAGGGAATCGACAATGAGCAGTTCTTC
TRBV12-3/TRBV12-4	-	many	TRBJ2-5	CASSLEGQTQYF	TGTGCCAGCAGTTTGGAGGGGCAGACCCAGTACTTC
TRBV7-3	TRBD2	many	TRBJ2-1	CASSLTLGLVGEQFF	TGTGCCAGCAGCTTAACTTTAGGACTAGTAGGTGAGCAGTTCTTC
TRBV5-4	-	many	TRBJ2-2	CASSLASAGELFF	TGTGCCAGCAGCTTGGCTAGCGCCGGGGAGCTGTTTTTT
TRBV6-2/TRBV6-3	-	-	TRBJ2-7	CASIYGPSYEQYF	TGTGCCAGCATCTACGGGCCCTCCTACGAGCAGTACTTC
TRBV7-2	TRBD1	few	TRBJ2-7	CASSPGGTVSSYEQYF	TGTGCCAGCAGCCCCGGTGGGACAGTTTCTTCCTACGAGCAGTACTTC
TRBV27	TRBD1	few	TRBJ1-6	CASRTGGAGNSPLHF	TGTGCCAGCAGGACAGGGGGCGCGGGAAATTCACCCCTCCACTTT
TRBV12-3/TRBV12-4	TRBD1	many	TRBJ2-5	CASSSGTGVETQYF	TGTGCCAGCAGCTCCGGGACAGGGGTCGAGACCCAGTACTTC
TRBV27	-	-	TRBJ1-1	CASSSPGNTEAFF	TGTGCCAGCAGTTCCCCGGGGAACACTGAAGCTTTCTTT
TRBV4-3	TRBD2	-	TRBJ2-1	CASSQELAGEKTAFF	TGCGCCAGCAGCCAAGAGCTAGCGGGGGAAAAAACCGCGTTCTTC
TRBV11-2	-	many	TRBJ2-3	CASSLVGSGGDTQYF	TGTGCCAGCAGCTTAGTTGGTAGCGGAGGAGATACGCAGTATTTT
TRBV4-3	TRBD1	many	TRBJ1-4	CASSQEPPSGSGGVSEKLFF	TGCGCCAGCAGCCAAGAGCCTCCGTCGGGGTCAGGGGGCGTTTCTGAAAAACTGTTTTTT
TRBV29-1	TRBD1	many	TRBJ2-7	CSVTTQGSDEQYF	TGCAGCGTCACGACACAGGGGTCCGACGAGCAGTACTTC
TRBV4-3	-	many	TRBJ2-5	CASSQETGSTQETQYF	TGCGCCAGCAGCCAAGAAACGGGGAGTACTCAAGAGACCCAGTACTTC
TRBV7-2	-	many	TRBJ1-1	CASSLDGAGAFF	TGTGCCAGCAGCTTGGACGGGGCAGGGGCTTTCTTT
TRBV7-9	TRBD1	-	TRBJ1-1	CASSPGQGVNTEAFF	TGTGCCAGCAGCCCGGGACAGGGGGTAAACACTGAAGCTTTCTTT
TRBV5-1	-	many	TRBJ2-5	CASSSTGGAQYF	TGCGCCAGCAGCTCTACAGGGGGGGCCCAGTACTTC
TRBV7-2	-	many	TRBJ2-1	CASSLAPSSSSYNEQFF	TGTGCCAGCAGCTTAGCCCCGTCCTCTAGCTCCTACAATGAGCAGTTCTTC
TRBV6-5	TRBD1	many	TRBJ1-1	CASSTSRTGRTEAFF	TGTGCCAGCAGTACCAGCCGGACAGGAAGAACTGAAGCTTTCTTT
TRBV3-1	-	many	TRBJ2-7	CASSQRGSYEQYF	TGTGCCAGCAGCCAAAGGGGCTCCTACGAGCAGTACTTC
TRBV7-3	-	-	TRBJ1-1	CASGYANTEAFF	TGTGCCAGCGGCTATGCGAACACTGAAGCTTTCTTT
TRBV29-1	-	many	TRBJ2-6	CSVVSLLGANVLTF	TGCAGCGTTGTATCTCTTCTGGGGGCCAACGTCCTGACTTTC
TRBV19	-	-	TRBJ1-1	CASSPRGLNTEAFF	TGTGCCAGTAGTCCCAGGGGCTTGAACACTGAAGCTTTCTTT
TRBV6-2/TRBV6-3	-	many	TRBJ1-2	CASRNPLYGYTF	TGTGCCAGCAGGAACCCTTTGTATGGCTACACCTTC
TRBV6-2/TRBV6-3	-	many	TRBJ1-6	CASSYPRPGDPLHF	TGTGCCAGCAGTTACCCTCGGCCAGGGGATCCCCTCCACTTT
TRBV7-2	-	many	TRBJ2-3	CASTPRTPSPDTQYF	TGTGCCAGCACGCCTCGTACCCCATCTCCAGATACGCAGTATTTT
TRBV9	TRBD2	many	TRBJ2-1	CASSVEHRTSGGHYNEQFF	TGTGCCAGCAGCGTGGAGCACCGGACTAGCGGGGGCCACTACAATGAGCAGTTCTTC
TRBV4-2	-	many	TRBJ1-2	CASSRGGGPGPRKGYTF	TGTGCCAGCAGCCGAGGCGGGGGGCCGGGTCCGCGCAAAGGCTACACCTTC
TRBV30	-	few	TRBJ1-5	CAWSVGRPNQPQHF	TGTGCCTGGAGTGTTGGCCGACCCAATCAGCCCCAGCATTTT
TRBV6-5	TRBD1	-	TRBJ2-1	CASSPTTGEQFF	TGTGCCAGCAGCCCCACGACAGGGGAGCAGTTCTTC
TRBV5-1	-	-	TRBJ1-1	CASSVLDYTEAFF	TGCGCCAGCAGCGTCTTGGATTACACTGAAGCTTTCTTT
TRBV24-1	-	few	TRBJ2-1	CATSDPRRGIEQFF	TGTGCCACCAGTGATCCTAGGAGGGGGATTGAGCAGTTCTTC
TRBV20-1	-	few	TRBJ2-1	CSAAPPGSDQFF	TGCAGTGCGGCCCCCCCCGGGTCTGATCAGTTCTTC
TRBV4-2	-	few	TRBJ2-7	CASSQDLGGREQYF	TGTGCCAGCAGCCAAGATCTAGGAGGGCGCGAGCAGTACTTC